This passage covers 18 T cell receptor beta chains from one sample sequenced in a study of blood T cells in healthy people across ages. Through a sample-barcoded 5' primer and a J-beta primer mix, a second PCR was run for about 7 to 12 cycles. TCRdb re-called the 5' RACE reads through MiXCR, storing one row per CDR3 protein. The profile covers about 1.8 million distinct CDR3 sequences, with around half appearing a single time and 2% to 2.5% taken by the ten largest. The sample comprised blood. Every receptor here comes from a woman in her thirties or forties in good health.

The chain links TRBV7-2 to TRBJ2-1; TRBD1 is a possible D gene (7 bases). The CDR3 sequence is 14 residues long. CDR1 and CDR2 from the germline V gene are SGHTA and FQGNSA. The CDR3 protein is CVSSETGRINEQFF. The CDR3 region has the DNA TGTGTCTCCTCGGAGACAGGGAGGATCAATGAGCAGTTCTTC.

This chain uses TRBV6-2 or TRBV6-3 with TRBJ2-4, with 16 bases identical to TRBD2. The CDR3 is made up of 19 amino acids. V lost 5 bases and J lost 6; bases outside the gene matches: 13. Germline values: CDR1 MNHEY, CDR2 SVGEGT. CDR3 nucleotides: TGTGCCAGCAGTCAACACGGGACTAGCGGGGGGGCGAGGGGAAACATTCAGTACTTC. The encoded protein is CASSQHGTSGGARGNIQYF.

CDR3 sequence (DNA): TGCGCCAGCAGCCAAGATGTCACGGGGGGGAAGGTCAATGAGCAGTTCTTC. Encoded protein: CASSQDVTGGKVNEQFF. This chain joins TRBV4-1 and TRBJ2-1; 8 bases match TRBD2. The CDR3 runs 17 residues. Germline lookup yields CDR1 MGHRA and CDR2 YSYEKL. V was clipped by 0 bases and J by 6 bases; unmatched bases: 10.

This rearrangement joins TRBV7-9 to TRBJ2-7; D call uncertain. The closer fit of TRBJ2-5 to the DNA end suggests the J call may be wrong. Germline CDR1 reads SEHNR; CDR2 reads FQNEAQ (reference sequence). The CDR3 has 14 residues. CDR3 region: CASSPLVPPETQYF. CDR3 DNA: TGTGCCAGCAGCCCCCTAGTGCCCCCAGAGACCCAGTACTTC.

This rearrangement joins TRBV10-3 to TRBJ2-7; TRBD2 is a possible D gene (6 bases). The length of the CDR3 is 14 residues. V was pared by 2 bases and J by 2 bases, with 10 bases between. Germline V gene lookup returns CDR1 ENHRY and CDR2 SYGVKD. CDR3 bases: TGTGCCATCAGTGAGCCTCCGGGAGCCTACGAGCAGTACTTC. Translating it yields CAISEPPGAYEQYF.

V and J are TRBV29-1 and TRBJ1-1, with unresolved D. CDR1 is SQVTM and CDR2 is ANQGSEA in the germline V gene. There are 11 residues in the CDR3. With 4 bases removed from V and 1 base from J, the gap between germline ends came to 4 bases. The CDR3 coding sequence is TGCAGCGTTGGTACGAACACTGAAGCTTTCTTT. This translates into CSVGTNTEAFF.

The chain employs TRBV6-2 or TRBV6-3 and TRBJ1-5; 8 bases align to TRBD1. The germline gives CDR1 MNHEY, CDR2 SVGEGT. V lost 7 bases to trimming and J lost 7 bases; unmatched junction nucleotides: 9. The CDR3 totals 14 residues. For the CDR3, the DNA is TGTGCCAGCAAGGCGGCAGGGGGCGGGCAGCCCCAGCATTTT. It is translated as CASKAAGGGQPQHF.

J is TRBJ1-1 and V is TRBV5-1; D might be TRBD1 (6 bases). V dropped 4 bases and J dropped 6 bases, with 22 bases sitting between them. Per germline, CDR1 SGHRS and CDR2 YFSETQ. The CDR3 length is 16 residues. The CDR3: CASSPGTTSPKPEAFF. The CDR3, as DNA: TGCGCCAGCAGCCCTGGGACAACAAGCCCCAAACCTGAAGCTTTCTTT.

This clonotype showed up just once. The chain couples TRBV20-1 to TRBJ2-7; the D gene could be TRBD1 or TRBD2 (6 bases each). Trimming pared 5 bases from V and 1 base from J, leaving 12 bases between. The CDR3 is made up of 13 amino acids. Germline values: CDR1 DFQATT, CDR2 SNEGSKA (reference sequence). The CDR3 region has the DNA TGCAGTGCTGGAAAAGGGGGGTCCTACGAGCAGTACTTC. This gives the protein CSAGKGGSYEQYF.

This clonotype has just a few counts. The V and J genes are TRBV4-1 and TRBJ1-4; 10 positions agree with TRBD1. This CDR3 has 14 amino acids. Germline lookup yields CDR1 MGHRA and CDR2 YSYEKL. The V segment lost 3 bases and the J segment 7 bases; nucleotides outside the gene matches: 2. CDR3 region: CASSQGDRGEKLFF. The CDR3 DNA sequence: TGCGCCAGCAGCCAGGGGGACAGGGGTGAAAAACTGTTTTTT.

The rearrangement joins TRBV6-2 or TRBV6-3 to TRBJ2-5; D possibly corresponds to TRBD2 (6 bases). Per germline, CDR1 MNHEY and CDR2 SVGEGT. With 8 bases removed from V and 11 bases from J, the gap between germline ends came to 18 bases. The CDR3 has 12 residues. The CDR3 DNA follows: TGTGCCAGCTCAAACAGCCCTCGGGAGCAGTACTTC. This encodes CASSNSPREQYF.

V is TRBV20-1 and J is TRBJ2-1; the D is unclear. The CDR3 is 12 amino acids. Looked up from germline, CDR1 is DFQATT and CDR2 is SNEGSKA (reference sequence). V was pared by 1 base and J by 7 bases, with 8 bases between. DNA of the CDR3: TGCAGTGCTAGAGTGGAAGGTAATGAGCAGTTCTTC. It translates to CSARVEGNEQFF.

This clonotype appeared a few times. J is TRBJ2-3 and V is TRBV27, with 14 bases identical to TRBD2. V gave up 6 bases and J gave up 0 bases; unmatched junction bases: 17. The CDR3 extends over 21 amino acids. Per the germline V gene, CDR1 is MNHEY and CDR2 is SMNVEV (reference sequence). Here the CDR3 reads CASRGRRDGTSGGPSTDTQYF. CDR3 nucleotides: TGTGCCAGCAGGGGAAGGAGGGACGGGACTAGCGGGGGTCCTAGCACAGATACGCAGTATTTT.

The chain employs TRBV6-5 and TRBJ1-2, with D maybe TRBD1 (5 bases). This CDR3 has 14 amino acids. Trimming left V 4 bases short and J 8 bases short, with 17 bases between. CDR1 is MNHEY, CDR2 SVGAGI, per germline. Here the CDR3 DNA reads TGTGCCAGCAGTTCAGACAGAGCCCTAGCGGGCTACACCTTC. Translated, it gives CASSSDRALAGYTF.

The CDR3 coding sequence is TGCAGCGCAGACAGGGGGCTTGGAACAGATACGCAGTATTTT. Its protein product is CSADRGLGTDTQYF. The chain couples TRBV29-1 to TRBJ2-3; 10 bases align to TRBD1. Trimming at V came to 7 bases and at J to 3 bases, leaving 7 bases not matched to a gene. This CDR3 has 14 residues. CDR1 is SQVTM, CDR2 ANQGSEA, per germline.

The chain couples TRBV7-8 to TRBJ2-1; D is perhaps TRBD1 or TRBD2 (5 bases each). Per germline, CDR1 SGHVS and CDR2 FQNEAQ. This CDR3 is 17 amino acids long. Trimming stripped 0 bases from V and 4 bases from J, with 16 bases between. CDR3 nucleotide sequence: TGTGCCAGCAGCTTAGCTATTGGGACCCCCTCTTACAATGAGCAGTTCTTC. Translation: CASSLAIGTPSYNEQFF.

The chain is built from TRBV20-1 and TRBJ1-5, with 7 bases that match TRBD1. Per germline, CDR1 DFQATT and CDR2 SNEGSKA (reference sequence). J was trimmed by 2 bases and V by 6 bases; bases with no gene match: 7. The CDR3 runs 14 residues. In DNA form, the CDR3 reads TGCAGTGCCCAGACAGGGAGAGGCAATCAGCCCCAGCATTTT. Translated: CSAQTGRGNQPQHF.

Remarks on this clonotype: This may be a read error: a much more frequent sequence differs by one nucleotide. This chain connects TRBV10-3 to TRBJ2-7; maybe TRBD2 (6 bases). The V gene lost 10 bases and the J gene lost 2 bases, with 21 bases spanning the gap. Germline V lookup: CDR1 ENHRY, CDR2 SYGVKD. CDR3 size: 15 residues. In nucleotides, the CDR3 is TGTGCCAGCAAAATTGCGGACGGGGAGGCCTACGAGCAGTACTTC. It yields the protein CASKIADGEAYEQYF.